One TCR beta chain is described in this entry. Its target is not known. This sample was included in a study of cytomegalovirus exposure and HLA in healthy donors. Study results and caveats: TCR beta V- and J-gene trimming was later associated with a missense DCLRE1C variant.

Germline V gene lookup returns CDR1 MNHNS and CDR2 SASEGT. The CDR3 runs to 14 residues. The junction had 7 bases not matched to a gene; V was cut back by 6 bases and J by 5 bases. The PCR was carried out with 60 Vbeta primers and 13 Jbeta primers. Clones were sequenced by immunoSEQ multiplex PCR, and TCRdb holds only the in-frame ones, with some missing. Counted here are almost 200,000 clones, 79% occurring once; the ten biggest clones make up under 4.5%. All donors participated as healthy donors of bone marrow. The TCR was taken from a woman under 40 in good health and CMV-seropositive. V is TRBV6-1 and J is TRBJ2-5; 9 nucleotides align to TRBD2. Sequenced input: PBMCs. This chain's CDR3 is CASSADLAGETQYF. The CDR3 DNA sequence: TGTGCCAGCAGCGCCGATCTAGCGGGGGAGACCCAGTACTTC.